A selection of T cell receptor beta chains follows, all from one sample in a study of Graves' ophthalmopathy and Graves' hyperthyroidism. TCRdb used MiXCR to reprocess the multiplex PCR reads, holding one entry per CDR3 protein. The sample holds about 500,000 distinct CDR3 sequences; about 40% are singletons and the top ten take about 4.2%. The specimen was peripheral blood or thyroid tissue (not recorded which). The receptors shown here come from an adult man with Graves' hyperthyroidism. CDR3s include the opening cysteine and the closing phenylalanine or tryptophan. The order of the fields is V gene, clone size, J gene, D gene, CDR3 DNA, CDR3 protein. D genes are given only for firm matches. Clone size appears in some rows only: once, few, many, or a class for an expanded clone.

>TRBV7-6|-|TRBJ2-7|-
TGTGCCAGCAGCTCCTCGTCGGCCGGGGACTACGAGCAGTACTTC
CASSSSSAGDYEQYF
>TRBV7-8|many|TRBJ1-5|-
TGTGCCAGCAGCCCACCCTTTAGCAATCAGCCCCAGCATTTT
CASSPPFSNQPQHF
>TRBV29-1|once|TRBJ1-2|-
TGCAGCTTCGACTTTCTTGATGGCTACACCTTC
CSFDFLDGYTF
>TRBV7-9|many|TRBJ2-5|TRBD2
TGTGCCAGCAGCTTTCGGACTAGCGGGGGTCAAGAGACCCAGTACTTC
CASSFRTSGGQETQYF
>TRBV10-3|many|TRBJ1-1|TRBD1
TGTGCCATCAGGGAGGACAGGGGCACTGAAGCTTTCTTT
CAIREDRGTEAFF
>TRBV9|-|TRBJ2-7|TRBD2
TGTGCCAGCAGCCAAGAGACTAGCGGGGGGGCCTATACATTCGAGCAGTACTTC
CASSQETSGGAYTFEQYF
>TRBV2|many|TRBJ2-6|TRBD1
TGTGCCAGCAGTGGGACAGGTGAAGCCAACGTCCTGACTTTC
CASSGTGEANVLTF
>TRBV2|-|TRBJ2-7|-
TGTGCCAGCGGTATGACAGGCTACGAGCAGTACTTC
CASGMTGYEQYF
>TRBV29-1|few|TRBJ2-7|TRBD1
TGCAGCGTTGAGTGGGTGACAGGGGGTAACTACGAGCAGTACTTC
CSVEWVTGGNYEQYF
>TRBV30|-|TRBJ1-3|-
TGTGCCTGGAGTCCCCCAGGAAACACCATATATTTT
CAWSPPGNTIYF
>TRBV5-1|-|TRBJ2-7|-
TGCGCCAGCAGCTCGCAATTCTCAGGGGATGGGCAGTACTTC
CASSSQFSGDGQYF
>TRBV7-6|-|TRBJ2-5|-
TGTGCCAGCAGCCCAGGGTCTCATCAGCCCCAGTACTTC
CASSPGSHQPQYF
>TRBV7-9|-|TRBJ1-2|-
TGTGCCAGCAGCTTTGGCTCCGGGCCGAACTATGGCTACACCTTC
CASSFGSGPNYGYTF
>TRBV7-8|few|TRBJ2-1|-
TGTGCCAGCAGCTCATCCTACGGCGGGACCGACAATGAGCAGTTCTTC
CASSSSYGGTDNEQFF
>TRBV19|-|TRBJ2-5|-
TGTGCCAGTAGTCCCCTGACCCCCCAGAGCCAAGAGACCCAGTACTTC
CASSPLTPQSQETQYF
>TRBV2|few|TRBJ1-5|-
TGTGCCGTCGTCGGGATCAGCTACGAGCATTTT
CAVVGISYEHF
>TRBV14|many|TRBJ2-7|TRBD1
TGTGCCAGCAGCCAGACCGGGACAGGGGGGCAGTACTTC
CASSQTGTGGQYF
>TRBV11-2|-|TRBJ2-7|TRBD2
TGTGCCAGCAACTTACAGACTAGCGGCTCCTACGAGCAGTACTTC
CASNLQTSGSYEQYF
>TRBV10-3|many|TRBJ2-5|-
TGTGCCATCAGTGAGCTCAGGGGAGGAGAGACCCAGTACTTC
CAISELRGGETQYF
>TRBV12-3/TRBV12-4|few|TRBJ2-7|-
TGTGCCAGCAGTTCCTCGGGGGCCCTCTACGAGCAGTACTTC
CASSSSGALYEQYF
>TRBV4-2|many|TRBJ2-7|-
TGTGCCAGCAGCCAAGAATCGAGGGTTCCCGAGCAGTACTTC
CASSQESRVPEQYF
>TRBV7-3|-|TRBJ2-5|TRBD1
TGTGCCAGCAGTGACAGGGGAAAAGAGACCCAGTACTTC
CASSDRGKETQYF